This TCR beta chain was retrieved from a study of cytomegalovirus exposure and HLA in healthy donors. The PCR ran on 60 Vbeta and 13 Jbeta primers. Method: immunoSEQ multiplex PCR; TCRdb's copy keeps in-frame clones and lacks some. The data show roughly 93,000 clones, about 74% seen once. The ends were cut back, 2 bases at V and 10 bases at J, with 14 bases in the middle. CDR1 is LGHNA, CDR2 YSLEER, per germline. The CDR3 totals 13 residues. The clonotype originates from a male donor in good health and CMV-seronegative. The material sequenced was PBMCs. The V gene is TRBV4-3, the J gene TRBJ1-1, with D possibly being TRBD1 (5 bases). The chain's CDR3 is CASSQTRTGGAFF. The CDR3 bases are TGCGCCAGCAGCCAAACCAGGACCGGGGGAGCTTTCTTT.